A single sample is the source of the 25 T cell receptor beta chains below, sequenced in a study of T-cell reconstitution after alpha-beta-depleted transplantation in children. Unique molecular identifiers tagged the TCRbeta library. TCRdb passed the PCR reads through MiXCR, listing each CDR3 protein once. The sample contains nearly 400,000 distinct CDR3 sequences, roughly 20% of which appear only once. The sample here was PBMCs from the stem cell graft donor, taken from the stem cell graft. The origin of the receptors is a human donor who donated a stem cell graft to a child with acute myeloid leukemia.

This clonotype showed up many times. The V call is TRBV20-1, the J call TRBJ2-6; unclear D gene. Germline V gene data show CDR1 as DFQATT and CDR2 as SNEGSKA (reference sequence). The ends were cut back, 6 bases at V and 0 bases at J, with 9 bases in the middle. The CDR3 length is 14 residues. The DNA of the CDR3 is TGCAGTGCAGAAGACCGCTCTGGGGCCAACGTCCTGACTTTC. Translated, it gives CSAEDRSGANVLTF.

This clonotype showed up just a few times. The chain links TRBV7-9 to TRBJ2-1, with D hard to call. The CDR3 runs 14 residues. With 1 base removed from V and 7 bases from J, the gap between germline ends came to 11 bases. Germline CDR1 is SEHNR and CDR2 is FQNEAQ (reference sequence). The CDR3 DNA reads as TGTGCCAGCAGCTTAGAATTGGTGGGGAATGAGCAGTTCTTC. Translated: CASSLELVGNEQFF.

This clonotype was detected many times. This chain uses TRBV29-1 with TRBJ2-5; 7 positions agree with TRBD2. The CDR3 spans 15 residues. Germline V gives CDR1 SQVTM, CDR2 ANQGSEA. V lost 6 bases and J lost 4; bases outside the gene matches: 14. The CDR3 here is CSVGPSGAAGETQYF. Written as DNA, the CDR3 is TGCAGCGTAGGTCCTAGCGGAGCAGCGGGAGAGACCCAGTACTTC.

V and J are TRBV7-2 and TRBJ2-1; possibly TRBD1 for D (6 bases). The germline V gene has CDR1 SGHTA and CDR2 FQGNSA. The CDR3 has 15 residues. Trimming pared 3 bases from V and 10 bases from J, leaving 19 bases between. DNA for the CDR3: TGTGCCAGCAGCTTCGGGGCCTTGGGGGCAGGGGAGCAGTTCTTC. Protein sequence: CASSFGALGAGEQFF. Together with reference TRBV7-2 and TRBJ2-1, the CDR3 gives the full variable domain: GAGVSQSPSNKVTEKGKDVELRCDPISGHTALYWYRQSLGQGLEFLIYFQGNSAPDKSGLPSDRFSAERTGGSVSTLTIQRTQQEDSAVYLCASSFGALGAGEQFFGPGTRLTVL.

The V gene is TRBV24-1, the J gene TRBJ2-1, with 7 bases matching TRBD2. CDR1 and CDR2 from the germline V gene are KGHDR and SFDVKD. The trim removed 4 bases at V and 10 bases at J, leaving 6 bases unmatched. The CDR3 loop spans 13 amino acids. CDR3 DNA sequence: TGTGCCACCAGTGACCAAACGACTAGCGAGCAGTTCTTC. This sequence encodes CATSDQTTSEQFF.

This clonotype counts as medium-sized. CDR3 DNA sequence: TGTGCCATCAGTTCGAGAGCGGGAGGGCACAATGAGCAGTTCTTC. Its protein product is CAISSRAGGHNEQFF. The chain couples TRBV10-3 to TRBJ2-1, with TRBD2 matching 10 bases. V lost 5 bases to trimming and J lost 5 bases; unmatched junction nucleotides: 6. The V gene's germline CDR1 is ENHRY and CDR2 SYGVKD. This CDR3 has 15 amino acids.

This clonotype has at least ten counts. V is TRBV29-1 and J is TRBJ2-7; no definite D call. CDR1 and CDR2 from the germline V gene are SQVTM and ANQGSEA. V lost 6 bases to trimming and J lost 5 bases, with 11 bases between them. This CDR3 has 11 residues. The CDR3 bases are TGCAGCGTCAACTTCCGAGACGAGCAGTACTTC. Amino acids: CSVNFRDEQYF.

V gene TRBV20-1 combines with J gene TRBJ2-1; no definite D call. Germline lookup yields CDR1 DFQATT and CDR2 SNEGSKA (reference sequence). The CDR3 consists of 11 residues. The ends were cut back, 6 bases at V and 6 bases at J, with 9 bases in the middle. For the CDR3, the DNA is TGCAGTGCGATGTCGGCCAATGAGCAGTTCTTC. Protein: CSAMSANEQFF.

This rearrangement joins TRBV7-3 to TRBJ2-7, with D possibly matching TRBD2 (5 bases). V lost 4 bases, J lost 3 bases, and 19 bases lay in between. The CDR3 is 16 residues long. From germline, CDR1 is SGHTA and CDR2 FQGTGA. The CDR3 nucleotides are TGTGCCAGCAGCTCTTACGATAGCGTGGACGTCTACGAGCAGTACTTC. As protein: CASSSYDSVDVYEQYF.

This clonotype was counted many times. V usage is TRBV12-3 or TRBV12-4 and J usage is TRBJ2-7; D is possibly TRBD1 (6 bases). The CDR3 has 13 residues. Trimming cost V 5 bases and J 5 bases, with 13 bases left between them. The CDR3 nucleotides are TGTGCCAGCAGTAACCTAGAGGGGGACGAGCAGTACTTC. Encoded protein: CASSNLEGDEQYF.

This clonotype was seen repeatedly, ten times or more. The chain employs TRBV27 and TRBJ1-6; TRBD1 is a possible D gene (6 bases). The CDR3 consists of 16 residues. Trimming removed 8 bases from V and 0 bases from J, with 14 bases in between. Germline lookup yields CDR1 MNHEY and CDR2 SMNVEV (reference sequence). CDR3 in amino acids: CASGAGAGSYNSPLHF. The CDR3 DNA is TGTGCCAGCGGAGCAGGGGCGGGCTCCTATAATTCACCCCTCCACTTT.

This clonotype was detected only a few times. The rearrangement uses TRBV24-1 and TRBJ2-1; tentatively, D is TRBD2 (6 bases). In germline, CDR1 is KGHDR, CDR2 SFDVKD. V was shortened by 7 bases and J by 8 bases, with 17 bases between the two germline ends. The CDR3 length is 14 residues. The DNA of the CDR3 is TGTGCCACCAGAGAGGGCGGGATTCGGGATGAGCAGTTCTTC. Its protein is CATREGGIRDEQFF.

The CDR3 reads CSVVSGRRPDTQYF. The CDR3 DNA reads as TGCAGCGTGGTTAGCGGGAGGAGGCCAGATACGCAGTATTTT. The chain couples TRBV29-1 to TRBJ2-3; 10 bases line up with TRBD2. With V trimmed by 6 bases and J by 4 bases, 7 bases remained unmatched. The CDR3 totals 14 residues. Germline values: CDR1 SQVTM, CDR2 ANQGSEA.

This clonotype turned up a few times. The gene calls are TRBV18 and TRBJ2-1; TRBD1 aligns across 8 bases. Germline CDR1 KGHSH, CDR2 LQKENI. This CDR3 contains 15 residues. After removal of 2 bases from V and 5 bases from J, the junction contained 5 bases not matched to a gene. The CDR3 region is CASSPFQGADNEQFF. Here the CDR3 DNA reads TGTGCCAGCTCACCATTTCAGGGGGCGGACAATGAGCAGTTCTTC.

The chain carries TRBV7-2 and TRBJ2-7; possible D gene TRBD2, 5 bases. The V and J ends lost 6 bases and 6 bases respectively, with 18 bases between them. The CDR3 consists of 14 residues. Germline V gene data show CDR1 as SGHTA and CDR2 as FQGNSA. CDR3 amino acids: CASSSAGGRPEQYF. In nucleotides, the CDR3 is TGTGCCAGCAGTTCTGCTGGAGGCCGCCCCGAGCAGTACTTC.

This clonotype has only a few counts. This chain uses TRBV27 with TRBJ2-6; 8 bases fit TRBD1. Losses at the gene ends were 2 bases for V and 1 base for J; bases not matched to a gene: 4. Per germline, CDR1 MNHEY and CDR2 SMNVEV (reference sequence). CDR3 length: 17 residues. The chain's CDR3 is CASSLGTGLSGANVLTF. CDR3 DNA sequence: TGTGCCAGCAGTTTAGGGACAGGACTTTCTGGGGCCAACGTCCTGACTTTC.

In its sample, this clonotype was seen a few times. This chain links TRBV12-3 or TRBV12-4 with TRBJ2-5; 15 positions match TRBD2. The CDR3 length is 16 residues. V shed 5 bases and J 6 bases; nucleotides not matched to a gene: 7. In DNA, the CDR3 is TGTGCCAGCAGTCCAAACGGGACTAGCGGGGGGAAGACCCAGTACTTC. This translates into CASSPNGTSGGKTQYF.

This clonotype was seen more than once but under ten times. The V gene is TRBV7-6, the J gene TRBJ2-3; 7 bases are shared with TRBD2. J lost 1 base, V lost 5 bases, and 9 bases had no gene match. The CDR3 sequence is 16 residues long. Germline assignment: CDR1 SGHVS and CDR2 FNYEAQ. The CDR3 loop is CASSRKTSLGTDTQYF. CDR3 nucleotides: TGTGCCAGCAGCCGAAAGACTAGCTTGGGCACAGATACGCAGTATTTT.

The chain combines TRBV28 with TRBJ2-7; TRBD1 aligns across 9 bases. The CDR3 is 13 amino acids. Germline V gene sequence: CDR1 MDHEN, CDR2 SYDVKM. V trimming: 5 bases; J trimming: 7 bases; junction bases outside the gene matches: 6. CDR3 amino acids: CASSPRTGEEQYF. CDR3 bases: TGTGCCAGCAGTCCACGGACAGGGGAAGAGCAGTACTTC.

In this sample, this clonotype turned up a few times. The CDR3 sequence is CASSLLVLAGPKNQPQHF. Here the CDR3 DNA reads TGTGCCAGCAGTCTACTTGTATTAGCTGGGCCCAAAAATCAGCCCCAGCATTTT. The chain links TRBV6-5 to TRBJ1-5; D ambiguous. The CDR3 length is 18 residues. Trimming took 5 bases from V and 4 from J, leaving 24 bases between them. Germline values: CDR1 MNHEY, CDR2 SVGAGI.

V gene TRBV6-5 combines with J gene TRBJ1-3; D is perhaps TRBD1 (5 bases). Germline CDR1 reads MNHEY; CDR2 reads SVGAGI. Trimming left V 2 bases short and J 4 bases short, with 9 bases between. The CDR3 has 14 residues. CDR3 nucleotide sequence: TGTGCCAGCAGTTACCGCAGGGAGGGAAACACCATATATTTT. This encodes CASSYRREGNTIYF.

The gene calls are TRBV9 and TRBJ2-2; 10 positions match TRBD2. Germline assignment: CDR1 SGDLS and CDR2 YYNGEE. This CDR3 spans 16 amino acids. J was trimmed by 1 base and V by 0 bases; bases with no gene match: 0. Here the CDR3 DNA reads TGTGCCAGCAGCGTAGGGACTAGCGGGAACACCGGGGAGCTGTTTTTT. Its protein product is CASSVGTSGNTGELFF.

V gene TRBV12-3 or TRBV12-4 combines with J gene TRBJ2-3; D could derive from TRBD1 or TRBD2 (7 bases each). This CDR3 is 16 amino acids long. Trimming cost V 6 bases and J 4 bases, with 20 bases left between them. CDR3 loop: CASRTAGVGGADTQYF. As DNA, the CDR3 is TGTGCCAGCAGGACGGCGGGAGTAGGGGGCGCAGATACGCAGTATTTT.

This clonotype was seen more than once but under ten times. The chain uses TRBV12-3 or TRBV12-4 and TRBJ1-4; D possibly corresponds to TRBD1 (6 bases). This CDR3 is built from 12 residues. Trimming shortened V by 6 bases and J by 8 bases, and 10 bases separated the two germline ends. The CDR3 nucleotides read TGTGCCAGCAGACGGGACAACGAAAAACTGTTTTTT. Amino acid sequence: CASRRDNEKLFF.

This clonotype showed up just a few times. CDR3 in amino acids: CASSPIRTGSDTEAFF. CDR3 bases: TGTGCCAGCAGCCCCATCCGGACAGGATCGGACACTGAAGCTTTCTTT. The chain combines TRBV28 with TRBJ1-1; 7 bases are shared with TRBD1. Germline CDR1 and CDR2: MDHEN and SYDVKM. This CDR3 is built from 16 residues. V shed 6 bases, J shed 3 bases, and the junction held 13 bases outside the gene matches.